This T cell receptor beta chain appears in the sequencing data of a study of blood T cell repertoires in COVID-19. Turning to the study itself: From the United States, Italy and Spain came samples of acute and convalescent COVID-19. Sample material is recorded as cDNA or gDNA derived from T cells, B-cell-depleted T cells, or PBMCs.

Method: immunoSEQ multiplex PCR; TCRdb's copy keeps in-frame clones and lacks some. The sample lists around 320,000 clones, around nine tenths occurring once. V dropped 5 bases and J dropped 2 bases, with 10 bases sitting between them. Per the germline V gene, CDR1 is SGHRS and CDR2 is YFSETQ. The CDR3 consists of 14 residues. Sequencing was carried out using peripheral blood. This chain joins TRBV5-1 and TRBJ2-2; D unclear. The receptor comes from a woman aged 25 to 39 with COVID-19, enrolled during active disease. The CDR3 reads CASRQQTNTGELFF. The CDR3 region has the DNA TGCGCCAGCAGGCAACAGACCAACACCGGGGAGCTGTTTTTT.